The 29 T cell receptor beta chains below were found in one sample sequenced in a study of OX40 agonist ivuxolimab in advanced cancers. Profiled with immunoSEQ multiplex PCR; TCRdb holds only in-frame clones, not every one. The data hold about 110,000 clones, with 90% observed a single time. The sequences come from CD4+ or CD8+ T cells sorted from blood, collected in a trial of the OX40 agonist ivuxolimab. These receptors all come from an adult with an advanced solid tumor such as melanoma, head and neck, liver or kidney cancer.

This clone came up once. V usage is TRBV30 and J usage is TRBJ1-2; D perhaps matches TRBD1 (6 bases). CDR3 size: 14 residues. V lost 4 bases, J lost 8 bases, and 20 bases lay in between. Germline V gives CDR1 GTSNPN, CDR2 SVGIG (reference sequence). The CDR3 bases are TGTGCCTGGATGCACCGGGACACCCCTGCGGGCTACACCTTC. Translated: CAWMHRDTPAGYTF.

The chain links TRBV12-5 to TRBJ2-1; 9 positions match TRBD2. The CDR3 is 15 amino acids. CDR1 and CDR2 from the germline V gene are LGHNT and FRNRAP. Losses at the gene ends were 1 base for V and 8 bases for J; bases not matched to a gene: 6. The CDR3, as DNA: TGTGCTAGTGGTTTGGGAGCGGGGGGTAGCGATGAGCAGTTCTTC. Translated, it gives CASGLGAGGSDEQFF.

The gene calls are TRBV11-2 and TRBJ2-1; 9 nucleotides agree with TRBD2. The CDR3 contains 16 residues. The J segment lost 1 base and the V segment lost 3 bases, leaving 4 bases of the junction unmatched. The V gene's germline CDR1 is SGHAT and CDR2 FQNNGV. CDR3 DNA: TGTGCCAGCAGCTTTACAGCGGGGGGTTCCTACAATGAGCAGTTCTTC. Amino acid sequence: CASSFTAGGSYNEQFF.

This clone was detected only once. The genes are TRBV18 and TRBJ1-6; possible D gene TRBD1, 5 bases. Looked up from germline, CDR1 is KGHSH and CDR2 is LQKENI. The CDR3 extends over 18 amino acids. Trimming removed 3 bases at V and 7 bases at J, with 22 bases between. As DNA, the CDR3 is TGTGCCAGCTCACCTACGACAGTTAGAAGGGGTGACAATTCACCCCTCCACTTT. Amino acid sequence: CASSPTTVRRGDNSPLHF.

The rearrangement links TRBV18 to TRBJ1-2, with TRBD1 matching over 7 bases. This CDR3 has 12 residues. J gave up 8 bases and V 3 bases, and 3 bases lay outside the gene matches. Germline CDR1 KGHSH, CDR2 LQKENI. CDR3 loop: CASSPSGGGYTF. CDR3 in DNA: TGTGCCAGCTCACCGTCAGGGGGAGGCTACACCTTC. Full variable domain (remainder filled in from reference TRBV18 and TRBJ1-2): NAGVMQNPRHLVRRRGQEARLRCSPMKGHSHVYWYRQLPEEGLKFMVYLQKENIIDESGMPKERFSAEFPKEGPSILRIQQVVRGDSAAYFCASSPSGGGYTFGSGTRLTVV.

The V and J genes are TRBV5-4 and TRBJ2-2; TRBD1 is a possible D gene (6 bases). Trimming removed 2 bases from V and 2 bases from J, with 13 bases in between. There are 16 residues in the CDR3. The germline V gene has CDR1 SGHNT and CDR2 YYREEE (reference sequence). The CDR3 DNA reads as TGTGCCAGCAGCTTACTCCGGGACACCAACACCGGGGAGCTGTTTTTT. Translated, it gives CASSLLRDTNTGELFF.

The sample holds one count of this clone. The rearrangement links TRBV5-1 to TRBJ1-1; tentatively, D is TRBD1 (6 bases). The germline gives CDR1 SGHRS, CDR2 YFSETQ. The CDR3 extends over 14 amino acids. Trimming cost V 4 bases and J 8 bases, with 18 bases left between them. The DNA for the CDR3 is TGCGCCAGCAGCCCGGGACAAGGAAGGTTGGAAGCTTTCTTT. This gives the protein CASSPGQGRLEAFF.

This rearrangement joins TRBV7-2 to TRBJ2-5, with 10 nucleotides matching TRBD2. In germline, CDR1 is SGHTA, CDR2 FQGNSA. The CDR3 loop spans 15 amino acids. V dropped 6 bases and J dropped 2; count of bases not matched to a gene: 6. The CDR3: CASSRVSGGQETQYF. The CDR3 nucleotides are TGTGCCAGCAGTCGTGTTAGCGGGGGGCAAGAGACCCAGTACTTC. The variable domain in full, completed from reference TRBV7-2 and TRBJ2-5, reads GAGVSQSPSNKVTEKGKDVELRCDPISGHTALYWYRQSLGQGLEFLIYFQGNSAPDKSGLPSDRFSAERTGGSVSTLTIQRTQQEDSAVYLCASSRVSGGQETQYFGPGTRLLVL.

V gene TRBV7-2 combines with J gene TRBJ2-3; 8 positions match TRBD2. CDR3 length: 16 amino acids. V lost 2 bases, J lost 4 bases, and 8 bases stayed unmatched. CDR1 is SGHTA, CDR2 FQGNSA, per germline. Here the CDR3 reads CASSLFGGGLADTQYF. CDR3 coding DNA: TGTGCCAGCAGCTTATTCGGCGGGGGGCTGGCAGATACGCAGTATTTT. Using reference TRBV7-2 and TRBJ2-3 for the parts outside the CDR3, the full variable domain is GAGVSQSPSNKVTEKGKDVELRCDPISGHTALYWYRQSLGQGLEFLIYFQGNSAPDKSGLPSDRFSAERTGGSVSTLTIQRTQQEDSAVYLCASSLFGGGLADTQYFGPGTRLTVL.

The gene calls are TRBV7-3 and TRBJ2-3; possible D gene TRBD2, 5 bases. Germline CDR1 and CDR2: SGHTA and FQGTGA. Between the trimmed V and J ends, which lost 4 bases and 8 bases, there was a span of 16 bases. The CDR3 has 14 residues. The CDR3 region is CASSSGLAAGTQYF. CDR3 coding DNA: TGTGCCAGCAGCTCCGGACTGGCGGCGGGTACGCAGTATTTT.

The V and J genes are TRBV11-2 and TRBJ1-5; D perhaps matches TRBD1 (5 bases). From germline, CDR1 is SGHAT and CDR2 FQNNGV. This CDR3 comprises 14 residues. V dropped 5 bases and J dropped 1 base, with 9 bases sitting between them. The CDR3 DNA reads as TGTGCCAGCAGCGTTCAGGGAAGCAATCAGCCCCAGCATTTT. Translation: CASSVQGSNQPQHF.

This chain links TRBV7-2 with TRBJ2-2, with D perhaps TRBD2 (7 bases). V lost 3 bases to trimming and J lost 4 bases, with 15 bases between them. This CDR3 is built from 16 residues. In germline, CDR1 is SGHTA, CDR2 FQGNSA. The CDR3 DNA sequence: TGTGCCAGCAGCTTCGCGACTCGGGGGGCCACCGGGGAGCTGTTTTTT. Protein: CASSFATRGATGELFF.

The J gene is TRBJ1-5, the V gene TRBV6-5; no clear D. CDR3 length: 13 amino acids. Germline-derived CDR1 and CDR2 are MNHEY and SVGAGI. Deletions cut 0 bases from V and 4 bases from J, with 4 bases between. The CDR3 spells CASSYSTNQPQHF. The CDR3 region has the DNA TGTGCCAGCAGTTACTCGACGAATCAGCCCCAGCATTTT.

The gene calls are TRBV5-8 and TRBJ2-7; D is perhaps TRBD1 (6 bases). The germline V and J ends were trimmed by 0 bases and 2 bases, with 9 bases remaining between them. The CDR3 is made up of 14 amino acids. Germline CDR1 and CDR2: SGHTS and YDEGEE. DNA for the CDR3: TGTGCCAGCAGCTTGGGACAGGAGACCTACGAGCAGTACTTC. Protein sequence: CASSLGQETYEQYF.

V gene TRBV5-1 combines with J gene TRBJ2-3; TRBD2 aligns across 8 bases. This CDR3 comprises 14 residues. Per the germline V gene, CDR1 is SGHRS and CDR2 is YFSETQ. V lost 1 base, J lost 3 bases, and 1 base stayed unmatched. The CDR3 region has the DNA TGCGCCAGCAGCTTGTTAGCGGGGACAGATACGCAGTATTTT. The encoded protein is CASSLLAGTDTQYF.

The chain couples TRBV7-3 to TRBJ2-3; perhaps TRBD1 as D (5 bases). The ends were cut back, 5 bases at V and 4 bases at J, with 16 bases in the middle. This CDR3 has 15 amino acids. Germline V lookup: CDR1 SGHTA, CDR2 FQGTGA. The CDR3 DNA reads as TGTGCCAGCAGCCCCCCCGTCAGGGTCCCAGATACGCAGTATTTT. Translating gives CASSPPVRVPDTQYF. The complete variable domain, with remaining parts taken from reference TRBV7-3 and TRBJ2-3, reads GAGVSQTPSNKVTEKGKYVELRCDPISGHTALYWYRQSLGQGPEFLIYFQGTGAADDSGLPNDRFFAVRPEGSVSTLKIQRTERGDSAVYLCASSPPVRVPDTQYFGPGTRLTVL.

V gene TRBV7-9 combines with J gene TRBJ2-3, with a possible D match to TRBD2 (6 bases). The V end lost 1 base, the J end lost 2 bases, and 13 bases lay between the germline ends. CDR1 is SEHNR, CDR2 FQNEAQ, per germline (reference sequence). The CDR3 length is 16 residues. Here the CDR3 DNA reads TGTGCCAGCAGCTTAGGAGGGCGGGGTGACACAGATACGCAGTATTTT. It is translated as CASSLGGRGDTDTQYF.

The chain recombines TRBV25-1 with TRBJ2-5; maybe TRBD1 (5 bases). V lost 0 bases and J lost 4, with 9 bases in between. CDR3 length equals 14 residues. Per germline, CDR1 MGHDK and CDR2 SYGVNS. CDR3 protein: CASSEYHRRETQYF. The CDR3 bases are TGTGCCAGCAGTGAATATCACAGGAGAGAGACCCAGTACTTC.

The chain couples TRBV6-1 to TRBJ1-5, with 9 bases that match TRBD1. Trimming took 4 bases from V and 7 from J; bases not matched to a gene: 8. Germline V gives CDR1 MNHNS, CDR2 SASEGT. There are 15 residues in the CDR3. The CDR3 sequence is CASSASTGGNQPQHF. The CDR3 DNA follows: TGTGCCAGCAGTGCTTCGACAGGGGGTAACCAGCCCCAGCATTTT.

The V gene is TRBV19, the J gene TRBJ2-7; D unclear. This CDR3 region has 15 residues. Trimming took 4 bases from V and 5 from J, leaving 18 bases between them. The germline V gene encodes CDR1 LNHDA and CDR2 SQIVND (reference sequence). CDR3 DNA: TGTGCCAGTAGTAACCCCTTCGCTTTGTCGGACGAGCAGTACTTC. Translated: CASSNPFALSDEQYF. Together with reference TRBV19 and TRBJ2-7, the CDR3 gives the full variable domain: DGGITQSPKYLFRKEGQNVTLSCEQNLNHDAMYWYRQDPGQGLRLIYYSQIVNDFQKGDIAEGYSVSREKKESFPLTVTSAQKNPTAFYLCASSNPFALSDEQYFGPGTRLTVT.

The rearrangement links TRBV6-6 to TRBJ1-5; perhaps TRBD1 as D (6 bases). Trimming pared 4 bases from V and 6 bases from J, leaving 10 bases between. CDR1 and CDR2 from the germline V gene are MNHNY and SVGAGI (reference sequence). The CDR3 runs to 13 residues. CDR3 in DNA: TGTGCCAGCAGTTCTCAGGGGACTCAGCCCCAGCATTTT. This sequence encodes CASSSQGTQPQHF.

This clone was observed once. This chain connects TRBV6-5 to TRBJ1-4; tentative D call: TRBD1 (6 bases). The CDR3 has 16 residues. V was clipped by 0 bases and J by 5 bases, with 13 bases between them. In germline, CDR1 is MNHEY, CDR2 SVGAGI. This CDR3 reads CASSYSYGQNNEKLFF. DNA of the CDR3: TGTGCCAGCAGTTACTCGTATGGACAGAACAATGAAAAACTGTTTTTT.

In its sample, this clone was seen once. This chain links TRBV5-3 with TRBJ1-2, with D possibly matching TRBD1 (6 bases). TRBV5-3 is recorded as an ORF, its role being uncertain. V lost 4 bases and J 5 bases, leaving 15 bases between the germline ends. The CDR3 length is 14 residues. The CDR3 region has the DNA TGTGCCAGAAGCCCCAGGGGCAACTTGTATGGCTACACCTTC. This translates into CARSPRGNLYGYTF.

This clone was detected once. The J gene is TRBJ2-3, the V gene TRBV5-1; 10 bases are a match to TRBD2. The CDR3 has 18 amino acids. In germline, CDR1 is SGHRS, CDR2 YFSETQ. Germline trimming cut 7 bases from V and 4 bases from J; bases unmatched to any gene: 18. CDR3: CASHRRGAGGRGPDTQYF. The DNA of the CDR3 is TGCGCCAGCCACCGGCGGGGAGCGGGGGGGCGCGGCCCAGATACGCAGTATTTT.

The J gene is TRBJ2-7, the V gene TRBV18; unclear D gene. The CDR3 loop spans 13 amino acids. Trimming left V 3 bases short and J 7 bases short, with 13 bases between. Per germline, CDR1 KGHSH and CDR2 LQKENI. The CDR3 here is CASSPSQVGEQYF. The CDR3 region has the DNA TGTGCCAGCTCACCGAGCCAGGTGGGTGAGCAGTACTTC.

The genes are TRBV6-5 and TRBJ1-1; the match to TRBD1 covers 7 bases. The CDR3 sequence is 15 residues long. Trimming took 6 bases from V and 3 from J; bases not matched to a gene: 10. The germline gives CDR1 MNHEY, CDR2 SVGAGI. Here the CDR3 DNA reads TGTGCCAGCAGAAAACAGGGGACCTTACACACTGAAGCTTTCTTT. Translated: CASRKQGTLHTEAFF.

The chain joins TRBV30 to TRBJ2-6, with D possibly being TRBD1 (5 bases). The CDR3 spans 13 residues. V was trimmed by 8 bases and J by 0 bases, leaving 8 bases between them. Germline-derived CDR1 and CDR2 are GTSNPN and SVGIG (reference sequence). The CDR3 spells CARDSSGANVLTF. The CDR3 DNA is TGTGCCCGAGACAGCTCTGGGGCCAACGTCCTGACTTTC.

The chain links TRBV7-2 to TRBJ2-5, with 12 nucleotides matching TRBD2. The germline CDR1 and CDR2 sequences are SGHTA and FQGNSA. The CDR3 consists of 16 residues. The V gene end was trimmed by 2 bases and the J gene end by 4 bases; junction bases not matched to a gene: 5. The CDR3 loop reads CASSLMGLAGAETQYF. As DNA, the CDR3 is TGTGCCAGCAGCTTAATGGGACTAGCGGGCGCAGAGACCCAGTACTTC. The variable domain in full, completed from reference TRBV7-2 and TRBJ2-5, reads GAGVSQSPSNKVTEKGKDVELRCDPISGHTALYWYRQSLGQGLEFLIYFQGNSAPDKSGLPSDRFSAERTGGSVSTLTIQRTQQEDSAVYLCASSLMGLAGAETQYFGPGTRLLVL.

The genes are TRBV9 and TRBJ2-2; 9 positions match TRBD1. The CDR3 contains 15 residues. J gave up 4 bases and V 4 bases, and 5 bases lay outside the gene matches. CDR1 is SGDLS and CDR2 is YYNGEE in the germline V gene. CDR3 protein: CASSPPDRGTGELFF. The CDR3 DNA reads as TGTGCCAGCAGCCCCCCGGACAGGGGCACCGGGGAGCTGTTTTTT.